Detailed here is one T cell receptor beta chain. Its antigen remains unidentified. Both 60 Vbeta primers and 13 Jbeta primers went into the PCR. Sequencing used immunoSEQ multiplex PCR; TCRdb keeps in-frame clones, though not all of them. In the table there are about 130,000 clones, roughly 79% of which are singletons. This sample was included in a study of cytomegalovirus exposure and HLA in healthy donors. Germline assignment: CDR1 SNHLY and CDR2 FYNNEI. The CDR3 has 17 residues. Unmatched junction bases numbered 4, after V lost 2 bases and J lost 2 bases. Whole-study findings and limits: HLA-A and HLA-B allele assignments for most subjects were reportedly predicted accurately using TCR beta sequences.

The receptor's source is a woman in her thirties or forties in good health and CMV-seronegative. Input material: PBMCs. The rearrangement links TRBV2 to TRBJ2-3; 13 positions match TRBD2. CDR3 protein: CASSEWTSGGLTDTQYF. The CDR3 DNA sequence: TGTGCCAGCAGTGAATGGACTAGCGGGGGTCTCACAGATACGCAGTATTTT.